The clone carrying this T cell receptor (beta chain) turned up a few times. The antigen is undetermined. This entry belongs to a study of cytomegalovirus exposure and HLA in healthy donors. The CDR3 has 16 residues. Notes on the study in general: One later analysis reportedly identified an Asian-associated ancestry cluster that showed fewer N-insertions than the approximately 600-donor mean. Reportedly, TCR beta sequences accurately predicted HLA-A and HLA-B alleles in most subjects.

Vbeta (60) and Jbeta (13) primers were used in the PCR. Authors' methods: An analysis that came later counted 60 million to 80 million unique TCR beta chains, 9 million to 12 million shared. Generated by immunoSEQ multiplex PCR, the TCRdb table keeps only in-frame clones and is missing some. The V and J calls and the clone size are those of that table, but D and trimming were determined from the DNA. The table records under 100,000 clones, around three quarters of them present only once. Donors likely had unrecorded immune exposures despite being nominally healthy when sampled. The source material was PBMCs. The clonotype was recovered from a woman aged 45-60 years in good health and CMV-seropositive. This chain uses TRBV12-1 with TRBJ2-7; TRBD2, the table's D call, was not compared with the DNA. TRBV12-1 is classified as a pseudogene. The CDR3 region is CASSPGGGASFYEQYF. The CDR3 nucleotides are TGTGCCAGCAGCCCGGGAGGGGGGGCGAGTTTCTACGAGCAGTACTTC.